Listed below are T cell receptor beta chains from one sample, sequenced in a study of blood T cell repertoires in COVID-19. Data came from immunoSEQ multiplex PCR; TCRdb stores just in-frame clones and leaves some out. The sample lists more than 60,000 clones; over 80% were seen once. The material sequenced was peripheral blood. The receptors were gathered from a human donor in a cohort sampled during active COVID-19. The CDR3 runs from the conserved cysteine through the conserved F or W. For some rows the clone size is stated as once, few or many, or as a class when expanded; others skip it.

once,TRBJ1-1,TRBV19,CASSISSSGTEAFF
few,TRBJ2-3,TRBV7-2,CASSRRTDTQYF
.,TRBJ2-1,TRBV4-1,CASSQTRDSYNEQFF
.,TRBJ1-2,TRBV12-3/TRBV12-4,CASSFYRDGYTF
.,TRBJ2-1,TRBV3-1/TRBV3-2,CASSQVMGQQFF
.,TRBJ2-1,TRBV9,CASSVAMSNEQFF
.,TRBJ1-2,TRBV7-2,CASSSTGGYGYTF
.,TRBJ2-7,TRBV5-5,CASSFGGQNYLEQYF
.,TRBJ2-5,TRBV5-4,CASSLKGPYQETQYF
.,TRBJ2-7,TRBV5-1,CASSYSGTGKSHEQYF
.,TRBJ2-7,TRBV25-1,CASSEPTGASSYEQYF
.,TRBJ1-4,TRBV4-1,CASSHGRVEGAREKLFF
.,TRBJ1-2,TRBV9,CASSVDSLYGYTF
.,TRBJ1-1,TRBV2,CASNLEAAAEAFF
.,TRBJ1-1,TRBV3-1/TRBV3-2,CASSQRTGAEAFF
.,TRBJ1-1,TRBV30,CAWSFGNTEAFF
few,TRBJ1-5,TRBV4-1,CASSQDYKGTYQRNQPQHF
.,TRBJ2-5,TRBV11-2,CASSKGVGGQETQYF
.,TRBJ1-4,TRBV6-5,CASSRGGATNEKLFF
once,TRBJ1-1,TRBV5-4,CASIPGQGRTEAFF